This T cell receptor beta chain was found in a study of blood T cells in healthy people across ages. Samples each had at least 5 micrograms of total RNA extracted. The authors ran a second PCR of about 6 to 11 cycles using a sample-barcoded 5' primer and a J-beta primer mix. Each sample yielded at least 3 million CDR3-containing paired-end reads. TCRdb re-called the 5' RACE reads through MiXCR, storing one row per CDR3 protein. The data hold 800,000 to 1,300,000 distinct CDR3 sequences, with roughly 24% observed a single time. In this sample, this clonotype turned up a few times. Its specificity is unknown. The CDR3 extends over 14 amino acids. Germline V gives CDR1 LNHNV, CDR2 YYDKDF (reference sequence). V lost 1 base to trimming and J lost 0 bases, with 7 bases between them. Regarding the study as a whole: Whereas aged donors had fewer naive CD4+ cells, long-lived donors had more of them and higher diversity.

These data also formed part of another study, on T cells of mothers and their children.

V gene TRBV15 combines with J gene TRBJ2-7; D remains ambiguous. This receptor was taken from a girl aged 2-15 years in good health. The sequenced material came from blood. The CDR3 loop reads CATSRVTDSYEQYF. In DNA, the CDR3 is TGTGCCACCAGCAGAGTAACGGACTCCTACGAGCAGTACTTC.